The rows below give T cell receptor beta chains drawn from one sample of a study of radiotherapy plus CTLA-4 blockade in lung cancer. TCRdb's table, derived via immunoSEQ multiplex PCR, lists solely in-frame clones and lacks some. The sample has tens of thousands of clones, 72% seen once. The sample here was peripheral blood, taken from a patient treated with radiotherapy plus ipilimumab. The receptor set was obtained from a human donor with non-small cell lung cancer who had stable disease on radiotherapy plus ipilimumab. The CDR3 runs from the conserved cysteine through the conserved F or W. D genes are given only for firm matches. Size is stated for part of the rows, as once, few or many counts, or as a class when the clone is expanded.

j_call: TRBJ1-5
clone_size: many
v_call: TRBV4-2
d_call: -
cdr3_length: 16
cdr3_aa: CASSQALDSSNQPQHF
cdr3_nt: TGTGCCAGCAGCCAGGCCCTGGACAGTAGCAATCAGCCCCAGCATTTT

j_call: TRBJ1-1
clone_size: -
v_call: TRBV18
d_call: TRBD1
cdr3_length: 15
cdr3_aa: CASSPPGTGYTEAFF
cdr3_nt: TGTGCCAGCTCCCCGCCCGGGACAGGGTATACTGAAGCTTTCTTT

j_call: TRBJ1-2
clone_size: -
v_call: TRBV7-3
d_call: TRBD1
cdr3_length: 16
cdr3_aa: CASSLNPAQGAVGYTF
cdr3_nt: TGTGCCAGCAGCTTAAATCCCGCTCAGGGGGCGGTGGGCTACACCTTC

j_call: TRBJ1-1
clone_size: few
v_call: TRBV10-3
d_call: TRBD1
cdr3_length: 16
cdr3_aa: CAISPGQVIMNTEAFF
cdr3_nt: TGTGCCATCAGCCCGGGACAGGTGATCATGAACACTGAAGCTTTCTTT

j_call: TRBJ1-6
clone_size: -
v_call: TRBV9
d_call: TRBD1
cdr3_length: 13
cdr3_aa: CASSATTGSPLHF
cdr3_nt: TGTGCCAGCAGCGCCACGACAGGGTCACCCCTCCACTTT

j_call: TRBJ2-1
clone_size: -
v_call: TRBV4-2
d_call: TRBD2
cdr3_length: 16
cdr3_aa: CASSSQLAGGYNEQFF
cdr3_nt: TGTGCCAGCAGCTCGCAGCTAGCGGGGGGTTACAATGAGCAGTTCTTC

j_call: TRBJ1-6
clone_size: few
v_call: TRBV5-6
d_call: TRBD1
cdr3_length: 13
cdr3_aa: CASSVDRGSPLHF
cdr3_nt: TGTGCCAGCAGCGTGGACAGGGGCTCACCCCTCCACTTT

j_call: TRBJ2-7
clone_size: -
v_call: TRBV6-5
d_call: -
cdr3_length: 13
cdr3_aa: CASSRLSSYEQYF
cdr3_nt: TGTGCCAGCAGCCGACTTTCCTCCTACGAGCAGTACTTC

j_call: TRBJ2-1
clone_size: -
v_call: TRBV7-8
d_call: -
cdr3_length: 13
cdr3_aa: CASSLPSYNEQFF
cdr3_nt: TGTGCCAGCAGCTTACCCAGTTACAATGAGCAGTTCTTC

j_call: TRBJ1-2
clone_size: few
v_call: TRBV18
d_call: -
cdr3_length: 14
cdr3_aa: CASSPTDSNYGYTF
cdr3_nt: TGTGCCAGCTCACCGACCGACAGTAACTATGGCTACACCTTC

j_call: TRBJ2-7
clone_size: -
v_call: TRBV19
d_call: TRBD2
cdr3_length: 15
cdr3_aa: CASSQSSGGTYEQYF
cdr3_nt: TGTGCCAGTAGTCAGTCTAGCGGCGGAACCTACGAGCAGTACTTC

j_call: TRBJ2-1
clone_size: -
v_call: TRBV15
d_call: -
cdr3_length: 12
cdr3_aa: CATSHGNNEQFF
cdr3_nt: TGTGCCACCAGTCACGGGAACAATGAGCAGTTCTTC

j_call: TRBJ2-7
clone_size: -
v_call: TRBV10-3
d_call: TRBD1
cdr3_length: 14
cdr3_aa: CAITTGQGAYEQYF
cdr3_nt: TGTGCCATCACTACGGGACAGGGGGCCTACGAGCAGTACTTC

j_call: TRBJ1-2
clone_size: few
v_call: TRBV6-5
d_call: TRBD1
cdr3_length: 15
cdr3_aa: CASRLSPRTGGGYTF
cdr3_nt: TGTGCCAGCAGACTCTCTCCACGGACAGGAGGTGGCTACACCTTC

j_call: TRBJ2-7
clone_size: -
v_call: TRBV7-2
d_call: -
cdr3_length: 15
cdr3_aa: CASSPLPGIAYEQYF
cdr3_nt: TGTGCCAGCAGCCCCCTGCCGGGAATAGCCTACGAGCAGTACTTC

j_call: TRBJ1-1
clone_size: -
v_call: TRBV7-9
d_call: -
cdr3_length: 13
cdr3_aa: CASSLGGPYEAFF
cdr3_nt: TGTGCCAGCAGCTTAGGGGGGCCCTATGAAGCTTTCTTT

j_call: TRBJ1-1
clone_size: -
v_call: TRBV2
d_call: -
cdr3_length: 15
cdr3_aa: CASSERATKGTEAFF
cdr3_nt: TGTGCCAGCAGTGAACGGGCAACCAAGGGGACTGAAGCTTTCTTT

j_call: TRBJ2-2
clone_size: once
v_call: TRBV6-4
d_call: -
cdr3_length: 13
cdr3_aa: CASSDRRGGELFF
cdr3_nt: TGTGCCAGCAGCGACAGGAGGGGCGGGGAGCTGTTTTTT

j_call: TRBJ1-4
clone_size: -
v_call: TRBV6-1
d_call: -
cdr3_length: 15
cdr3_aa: CASSGSVGPNEKLFF
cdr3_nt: TGTGCCAGCAGTGGGTCTGTCGGTCCAAATGAAAAACTGTTTTTT

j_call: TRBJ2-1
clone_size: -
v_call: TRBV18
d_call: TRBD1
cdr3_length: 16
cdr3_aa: CASSSGQGGTYNEQFF
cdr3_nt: TGTGCCAGCTCTTCGGGACAGGGGGGGACCTACAATGAGCAGTTCTTC

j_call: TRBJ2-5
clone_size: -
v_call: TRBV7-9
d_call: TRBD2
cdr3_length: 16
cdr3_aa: CASSLPSGGAQETQYF
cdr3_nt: TGTGCCAGCAGCTTACCCAGCGGGGGGGCCCAAGAGACCCAGTACTTC

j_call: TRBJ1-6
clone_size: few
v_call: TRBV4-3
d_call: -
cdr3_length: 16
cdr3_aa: CASSQGTGEKGSPLHF
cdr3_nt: TGCGCCAGCAGCCAAGGAACCGGGGAAAAGGGTTCACCCCTCCACTTT

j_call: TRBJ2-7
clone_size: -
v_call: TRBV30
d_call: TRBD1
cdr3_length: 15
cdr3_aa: CAWRRPGQGAYEQYF
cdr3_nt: TGTGCCTGGAGGCGGCCGGGACAGGGAGCCTACGAGCAGTACTTC